This T cell receptor beta chain is from a study of blood T cell repertoires in COVID-19. CDR3 length: 14 residues. Only in-frame clones appear in the TCRdb table, and some are missing; sequencing was by immunoSEQ multiplex PCR. Of roughly 57,000 clones listed, 70% to 90% are singletons. Specimen: peripheral blood. This TCR was recovered from a human donor in a cohort sampled during active COVID-19. This chain links TRBV12-2 with TRBJ1-2. TRBV12-2 is a known pseudogene. The DNA of the CDR3 is TGTGCAAGTCGCTTACTCTCGCAGGCGGGCGGCTACACCTTC. This sequence encodes CASRLLSQAGGYTF.